The clone carrying this T cell receptor beta chain showed up just a few times. V lost 2 bases, J lost 11 bases, and 12 bases lay in between. The CDR3 totals 13 residues. Looked up from germline, CDR1 is MNHEY and CDR2 is SMNVEV (reference sequence). This record belongs to a study of T cell repertoires in cytomegalovirus infection. From the reads, TCRdb called clonotypes with MiXCR, one entry per CDR3 protein. There are some 450,000 distinct CDR3 sequences in the sample; about a third occur only once, and about 13% lies in the top ten. Sequencing was performed on PBMCs. The rearrangement links TRBV27 to TRBJ1-4; D perhaps matches TRBD1 (5 bases). The sequence was collected from a human donor in good health (CMV status not recorded). Some clones in this sample may be carry-over from other donors' samples. This chain's CDR3 is CASSLAGGRKLFF. CDR3 in DNA: TGTGCCAGCAGTTTAGCCGGGGGTCGGAAACTGTTTTTT. Full variable domain (outside the CDR3, taken from reference TRBV27 and TRBJ1-4): EAQVTQNPRYLITVTGKKLTVTCSQNMNHEYMSWYRQDPGLGLRQIYYSMNVEVTDKGDVPEGYKVSRKEKRNFPLILESPSPNQTSLYFCASSLAGGRKLFFGSGTQLSVL.